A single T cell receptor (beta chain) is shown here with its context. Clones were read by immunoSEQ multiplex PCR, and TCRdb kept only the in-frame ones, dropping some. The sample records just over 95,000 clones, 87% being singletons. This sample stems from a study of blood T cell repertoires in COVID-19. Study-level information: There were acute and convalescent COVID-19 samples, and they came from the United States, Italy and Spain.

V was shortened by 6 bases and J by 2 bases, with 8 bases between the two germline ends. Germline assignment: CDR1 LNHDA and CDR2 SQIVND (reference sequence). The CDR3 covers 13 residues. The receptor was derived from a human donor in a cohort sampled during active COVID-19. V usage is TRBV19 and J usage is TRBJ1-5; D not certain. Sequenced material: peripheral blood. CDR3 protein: CASSVSGNQPQHF. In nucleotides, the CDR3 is TGTGCCAGTAGCGTCTCGGGCAATCAGCCCCAGCATTTT.